The clone carrying this T cell receptor (beta chain) was seen more than once but under ten times. Losses at the gene ends were 6 bases for V and 3 bases for J; bases not matched to a gene: 6. The germline CDR1 and CDR2 sequences are MNHEY and SVGAGI. The CDR3 runs 15 residues. The source of the sample is a study of neoadjuvant anti-PD-1 for oral cavity cancer. Most PBMC samples had 480 ng input DNA in six replicates. Only in-frame clones appear in the TCRdb table, and some are missing; sequencing was by immunoSEQ multiplex PCR. The sample yields around 13,000 clones, about 71% seen once. Stage II-IVA oral cavity squamous cell carcinoma was new and untreated by systemic or radiation therapy. No culture or expansion preceded analysis of these blood cells.

This chain uses TRBV6-5 with TRBJ2-5, with 11 bases fitting TRBD2. The sequenced sample was PBMCs, obtained before nivolumab (anti-PD-1) treatment. The sequence derives from a person between 40 and 80 years old with oral cavity squamous cell carcinoma. CDR3 loop: CASSPGLADEETQYF. Here the CDR3 DNA reads TGTGCCAGCAGCCCGGGACTAGCGGACGAAGAGACCCAGTACTTC.